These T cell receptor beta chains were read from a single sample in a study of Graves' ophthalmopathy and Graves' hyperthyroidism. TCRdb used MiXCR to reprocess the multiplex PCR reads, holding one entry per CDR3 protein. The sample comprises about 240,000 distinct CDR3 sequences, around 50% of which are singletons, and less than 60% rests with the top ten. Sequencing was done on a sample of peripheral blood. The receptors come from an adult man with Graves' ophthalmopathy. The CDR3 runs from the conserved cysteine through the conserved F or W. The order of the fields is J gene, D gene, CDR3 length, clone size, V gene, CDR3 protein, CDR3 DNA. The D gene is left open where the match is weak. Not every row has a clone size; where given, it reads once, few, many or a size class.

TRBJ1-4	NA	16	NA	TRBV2	CASSAPWDGVNEKLFF	TGTGCCAGCAGTGCTCCTTGGGACGGAGTTAATGAAAAACTGTTTTTT
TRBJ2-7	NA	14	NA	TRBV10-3	CASTASAGSYEQYF	TGTGCCAGCACTGCCTCGGCAGGTTCCTACGAGCAGTACTTC
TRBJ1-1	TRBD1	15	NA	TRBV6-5	CASSYGDRLNTEAFF	TGTGCCAGCAGTTACGGGGACAGACTGAACACTGAAGCTTTCTTT
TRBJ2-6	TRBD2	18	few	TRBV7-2	CASSSRTSGPSGANVLTF	TGTGCCAGCAGCTCCCGGACTAGCGGGCCCTCTGGGGCCAACGTCCTGACTTTC
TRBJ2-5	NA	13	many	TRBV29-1	CSVAPVGGETQYF	TGCAGCGTCGCCCCCGTGGGTGGGGAGACCCAGTACTTC
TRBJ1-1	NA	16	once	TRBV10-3	CASSGGPGGASTEAFF	TGTGCCAGCAGCGGGGGTCCGGGGGGGGCAAGTACTGAAGCTTTCTTT
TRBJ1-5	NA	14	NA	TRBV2	CASSQWGYNQPQHF	TGCGCCAGCAGCCAATGGGGGTACAATCAGCCCCAGCATTTT
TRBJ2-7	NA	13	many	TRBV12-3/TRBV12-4	CASSSLSSYEQYF	TGTGCCAGCAGCTCTTTAAGCTCCTACGAGCAGTACTTC
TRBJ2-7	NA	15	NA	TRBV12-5	CASGSPGRGPFEQYF	TGTGCTAGTGGTTCTCCCGGGCGGGGACCTTTCGAGCAGTACTTC
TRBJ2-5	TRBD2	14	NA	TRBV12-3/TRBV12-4	CASSASGRGETQYF	TGTGCCAGCAGTGCTAGCGGGAGGGGGGAGACCCAGTACTTC
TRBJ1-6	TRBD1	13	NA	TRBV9	CASIDQGGSPLHF	TGTGCCAGCATCGACCAGGGGGGGTCACCCCTCCACTTT
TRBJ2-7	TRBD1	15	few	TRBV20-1	CSASRGRDRGYEQYF	TGCAGTGCTAGTCGAGGCCGGGACAGGGGGTACGAGCAGTACTTC
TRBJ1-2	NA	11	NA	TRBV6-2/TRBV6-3	CASRGVGGYTF	TGTGCCAGCCGAGGGGTCGGCGGCTACACCTTC
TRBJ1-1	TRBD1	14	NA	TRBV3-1	CASSQGSGQGKAFF	TGTGCCAGCAGCCAAGGGTCAGGACAGGGTAAAGCTTTCTTT
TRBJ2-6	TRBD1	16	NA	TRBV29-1	CSVGTGALSGANVLTF	TGCAGCGTCGGGACAGGGGCACTCTCTGGGGCCAACGTCCTGACTTTC
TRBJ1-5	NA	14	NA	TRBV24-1	CATSDLGGNQPQHF	TGTGCCACCAGTGATTTGGGGGGCAATCAGCCCCAGCATTTT
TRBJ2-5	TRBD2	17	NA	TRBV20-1	CSASEGGGATEGETQYF	TGCAGTGCTAGCGAGGGCGGGGGGGCTACCGAAGGGGAGACCCAGTACTTC